The subject of this entry is one T cell receptor (beta chain). Original data processing: For nucleated cells, counts were estimated from reference gene primer amplification. Profiling relied on immunoSEQ multiplex PCR, and the TCRdb table lists in-frame clones only, not all of them. From that table come the V and J calls and clone size; the DNA was used to work out D and trimming. The data show roughly 50,000 clones, with 87% seen just once and about 16% held by the top ten. Trimming stripped 2 bases from V and 0 bases from J, with 12 bases between. The CDR3 covers 16 residues. CDR1 SGHTA and CDR2 FQGNSA come from the germline V gene. The data were taken from a study of blood T cell repertoires in COVID-19. Study-level information: COVID-19 samples, acute and convalescent, were from the United States, Italy and Spain. In each case, the material was cDNA or gDNA derived from T cells, B-cell-depleted T cells, or PBMCs.

This clonotype was obtained from a human donor with active COVID-19. The donor label of this sample is uncertain. Sequencing was carried out using peripheral blood. This chain uses TRBV7-2 with TRBJ2-3; perhaps TRBD2 as D (6 bases). The CDR3 DNA reads TGTGCCAGCAGCTTAAGGCTCGGACTAAGCACAGATACGCAGTATTTT. Its protein is CASSLRLGLSTDTQYF.